The clone carrying this TCR beta chain was detected a few times. Its specificity is not known. A single record per CDR3 protein comes from TCRdb applying MiXCR to the 5' RACE reads. Of hundreds of thousands of distinct CDR3 sequences listed, under 8.5% are singletons. CDR1 and CDR2 (germline): SGHRS, YFSETQ. V dropped 1 base and J dropped 6 bases, with 10 bases sitting between them. The CDR3 totals 13 residues. These data originate in a study of identical twins. General observations from the study: Memory repertoires showed no such pattern, whereas abundant cord blood beta clonotypes carried fewer insertions.

Healthy Caucasians, and only they, were the donors. This same sample was also part of a study on yellow fever vaccine responses in identical twins. This second study says: Convergence reportedly seemed to mark part of the twins' vaccine T cell response, with personalization marking the rest.

This TCR derives from a woman under 30 in good health. The sample taken for sequencing was PBMCs. The V call is TRBV5-1, the J call TRBJ1-2, with D uncertain. DNA of the CDR3: TGCGCCAGCAGCTTGTCCACCTCCCATGGCTACACCTTC. Its protein is CASSLSTSHGYTF.